The 23 T cell receptor beta chains below come from one sample, sequenced in a study of OX40 agonist ivuxolimab in advanced cancers. Assay: immunoSEQ multiplex PCR; the TCRdb copy retains only in-frame clones and omits some. This table has around 94,000 clones, approximately 89% appearing once. The specimen comprised CD4+ or CD8+ T cells sorted from blood, sampled in a trial of the OX40 agonist ivuxolimab. Source of these receptors: an adult with an advanced solid tumor such as melanoma, head and neck, liver or kidney cancer.

This chain joins TRBV7-9 and TRBJ2-1; 8 bases align to TRBD2. The CDR3 runs 15 residues. V lost 5 bases, J lost 9 bases, and 12 bases stayed unmatched. Germline-derived CDR1 and CDR2 are SEHNR and FQNEAQ (reference sequence). CDR3 sequence (DNA): TGTGCCAGCAGCCCACGTCTAGCGGGCCCAAGTGAGCAGTTCTTC. It translates to CASSPRLAGPSEQFF.

As to this clone: This sample also contains other DNA sequences that code for the same CDR3. The rearrangement joins TRBV5-1 to TRBJ2-5; D gene ambiguous. V dropped 0 bases and J dropped 1 base, with 4 bases sitting between them. Germline V CDR1 and CDR2: SGHRS, YFSETQ. The CDR3 runs 13 residues. DNA of the CDR3: TGCGCCAGCAGCTTGGGTCTCCAAGAGACCCAGTACTTC. This codes for CASSLGLQETQYF.

V gene TRBV28 combines with J gene TRBJ2-7, with TRBD1 matching over 9 bases. With V trimmed by 6 bases and J by 6 bases, 9 bases remained unmatched. Germline loops: CDR1 MDHEN, CDR2 SYDVKM. CDR3 length: 14 amino acids. The CDR3 spells CASRGTGFPLEQYF. CDR3 in DNA: TGTGCCAGCAGGGGGACAGGGTTTCCTCTCGAGCAGTACTTC.

CDR3 sequence reads: CASSLISGYRTDTQYF. In DNA form, the CDR3 reads TGTGCCAGCAGCTTAATTTCAGGGTATCGCACAGATACGCAGTATTTT. The chain combines TRBV7-2 with TRBJ2-3, with a weak D call TRBD1 (5 bases). V lost 2 bases and J lost 1, with 13 bases in between. Germline loops: CDR1 SGHTA, CDR2 FQGNSA. The CDR3 is 16 residues long.

CDR3 DNA: TGTGCCAGCTCACCAGGGTTGGACACTGAAGCTTTCTTT. It yields the protein CASSPGLDTEAFF. The chain has TRBV18 and TRBJ1-1; D unresolved. Trimming cost V 2 bases and J 3 bases, with 7 bases left between them. CDR3 size: 13 residues. Germline V gene lookup returns CDR1 KGHSH and CDR2 LQKENI.

The chain carries TRBV5-1 and TRBJ2-3; the D gene is possibly TRBD2 (5 bases). CDR1 is SGHRS and CDR2 is YFSETQ in the germline V gene. This CDR3 is built from 15 residues. With 4 bases removed from V and 5 bases from J, the gap between germline ends came to 17 bases. The DNA of the CDR3 is TGCGCCAGCAGCCCCGACGGATCCGGAGGAGATACGCAGTATTTT. Translation gives CASSPDGSGGDTQYF.

J is TRBJ2-5 and V is TRBV11-2; D may be TRBD2 (6 bases). Germline V gene lookup returns CDR1 SGHAT and CDR2 FQNNGV. Trimming pared 0 bases from V and 5 bases from J, leaving 10 bases between. The CDR3 covers 14 residues. The CDR3 region has the DNA TGTGCCAGCAGCTTAGATCGGCTAGCGGAGACCCAGTACTTC. This encodes CASSLDRLAETQYF. The complete variable domain, with remaining parts taken from reference TRBV11-2 and TRBJ2-5, reads EAGVAQSPRYKIIEKRQSVAFWCNPISGHATLYWYQQILGQGPKLLIQFQNNGVVDDSQLPKDRFSAERLKGVDSTLKIQPAKLEDSAVYLCASSLDRLAETQYFGPGTRLLVL.

The chain couples TRBV4-3 to TRBJ2-6; no clear D gene. V lost 3 bases to trimming and J lost 0 bases, with 24 bases between them. The length of the CDR3 is 21 residues. Germline V gene sequence: CDR1 LGHNA, CDR2 YSLEER. The DNA of the CDR3 is TGCGCCAGCAGCCAGGCCCCCATAGGCACCGTGATACGCTCTGGGGCCAACGTCCTGACTTTC. Translating it yields CASSQAPIGTVIRSGANVLTF.

This chain uses TRBV5-4 with TRBJ2-4; TRBD1 agrees at 11 bases. The CDR3 is 14 amino acids. V was pared by 4 bases and J by 9 bases, with 6 bases of the junction left unmatched. Per the germline V gene, CDR1 is SGHNT and CDR2 is YYREEE (reference sequence). The CDR3 loop is CASSAGTGGGIQYF. The CDR3 nucleotides read TGTGCCAGCAGCGCGGGGACAGGGGGTGGCATTCAGTACTTC.

This clone occurred once. This chain joins TRBV4-2 and TRBJ2-5, with 10 positions matching TRBD2. The CDR3 sequence is 14 residues long. Looked up from germline, CDR1 is LGHNA and CDR2 is YNFKEQ. Trimming took 3 bases from V and 3 from J; bases not matched to a gene: 1. CDR3 bases: TGTGCCAGCAGCCACGGACTAGCGGAAGAGACCCAGTACTTC. Translated, it gives CASSHGLAEETQYF.

This clone was seen a handful of times. This chain joins TRBV11-2 and TRBJ2-1, with 14 nucleotides matching TRBD2. V dropped 0 bases and J dropped 0; count of bases not matched to a gene: 7. Germline lookup yields CDR1 SGHAT and CDR2 FQNNGV. The CDR3 is 20 residues long. This CDR3 is CASSLERLAGGPSSYNEQFF. The CDR3 region has the DNA TGTGCCAGCAGCTTAGAACGACTAGCGGGAGGGCCCAGCTCCTACAATGAGCAGTTCTTC.

V and J are TRBV6-5 and TRBJ2-1; 7 bases fit TRBD1. Germline values: CDR1 MNHEY, CDR2 SVGAGI. Trimming took 6 bases from V and 6 from J; bases not matched to a gene: 5. The CDR3 is 13 residues long. CDR3: CASRPTGLNEQFF. For the CDR3, the DNA is TGTGCCAGCAGGCCGACAGGGCTCAATGAGCAGTTCTTC.

The chain has TRBV6-6 and TRBJ2-7, with TRBD2 matching 11 bases. CDR1 is MNHNY, CDR2 SVGAGI, per germline (reference sequence). V trimming: 6 bases; J trimming: 0 bases; junction bases outside the gene matches: 7. CDR3 size: 16 residues. The CDR3 region is CASSQPGLADSYEQYF. The DNA for the CDR3 is TGTGCCAGCAGCCAACCGGGACTAGCGGACTCCTACGAGCAGTACTTC.

V usage is TRBV7-9 and J usage is TRBJ2-5; possibly TRBD2 for D (5 bases). CDR3 length equals 14 residues. The germline CDR1 and CDR2 sequences are SEHNR and FQNEAQ (reference sequence). V was pared by 0 bases and J by 4 bases, with 9 bases between. The CDR3 spells CASSLAGALETQYF. The DNA of the CDR3 is TGTGCCAGCAGCTTAGCGGGAGCTTTAGAGACCCAGTACTTC.

This clone was picked up one time. The DNA for the CDR3 is TGCGCCAGCTCCCAGGGTCTGGAGAATGAAAAACTGTTTTTT. This encodes CASSQGLENEKLFF. The chain combines TRBV4-3 with TRBJ1-4; weak D call: TRBD1 (5 bases). Trimming stripped 8 bases from V and 5 bases from J, with 15 bases between. Germline V gives CDR1 LGHNA, CDR2 YSLEER. The CDR3 consists of 14 residues.

This clone occurred once. This chain uses TRBV7-9 with TRBJ2-2, with unresolved D. Germline V gene lookup returns CDR1 SEHNR and CDR2 FQNEAQ (reference sequence). The CDR3 has 14 residues. V gave up 2 bases and J gave up 5 bases, with 9 bases separating them. CDR3 in DNA: TGTGCCAGCAGCTTATCCCGTAAGACCGGGGAGCTGTTTTTT. Translating gives CASSLSRKTGELFF.

The J gene is TRBJ2-2, the V gene TRBV25-1; no reliable D call. Germline CDR1 reads MGHDK; CDR2 reads SYGVNS. V was trimmed by 3 bases and J by 5 bases, leaving 10 bases between them. This CDR3 has 14 amino acids. The CDR3, as DNA: TGTGCCAGCAGTGACCCCTGGCGGACCGGGGAGCTGTTTTTT. This encodes CASSDPWRTGELFF.

The chain uses TRBV4-1 and TRBJ1-5; D gene unclear. This CDR3 has 16 residues. Germline V gene lookup returns CDR1 MGHRA and CDR2 YSYEKL. V lost 1 base and J 4 bases, leaving 14 bases between the germline ends. Here the CDR3 reads CASSQGGLAGNQPQHF. For the CDR3, the DNA is TGCGCCAGCAGCCAAGGTGGATTGGCAGGTAATCAGCCCCAGCATTTT.

The table lists this clone with a count of one. The chain combines TRBV7-2 with TRBJ1-1, with TRBD1 identical over 7 bases. Germline lookup yields CDR1 SGHTA and CDR2 FQGNSA. This CDR3 comprises 16 residues. V shed 5 bases, J shed 1 base, and the junction held 10 bases outside the gene matches. In nucleotides, the CDR3 is TGTGCCAGCAGCCCCGAGGGGGCGGCCACGAACACTGAAGCTTTCTTT. It specifies CASSPEGAATNTEAFF.

The chain has TRBV10-2 and TRBJ2-1; D gene uncertain. Germline assignment: CDR1 WSHSY and CDR2 SAAADI. There are 15 residues in the CDR3. V was trimmed by 3 bases and J by 3 bases, leaving 12 bases between them. The DNA of the CDR3 is TGCGCCAGCAGTGATGGGGATAGCAACTACAATGAGCAGTTCTTC. Protein: CASSDGDSNYNEQFF.

The chain couples TRBV5-5 to TRBJ2-7, with D uncertain. Germline-derived CDR1 and CDR2 are SGHKS and YYEKEE (reference sequence). This CDR3 contains 16 residues. The germline V and J ends were trimmed by 0 bases and 4 bases, with 17 bases remaining between them. CDR3 loop: CASSLGGGGNPYEQYF. CDR3 nucleotides: TGTGCCAGCAGCTTGGGAGGTGGTGGAAACCCTTACGAGCAGTACTTC.

V usage is TRBV5-6 and J usage is TRBJ2-3; 8 bases agree with TRBD2. Losses at the gene ends were 0 bases for V and 8 bases for J; bases not matched to a gene: 11. CDR3 length: 16 residues. Germline CDR1 is SGHDT and CDR2 is YYEEEE. CDR3 loop: CASSLGLARPWGTQYF. In DNA form, the CDR3 reads TGTGCCAGCAGCTTGGGACTAGCGAGACCGTGGGGTACGCAGTATTTT.

V usage is TRBV19 and J usage is TRBJ2-1; 11 bases are shared with TRBD2. Germline trimming cut 0 bases from V and 8 bases from J; bases unmatched to any gene: 9. Germline values: CDR1 LNHDA, CDR2 SQIVND (reference sequence). The CDR3 runs to 17 residues. The CDR3 here is CASSIEGTSGLRYEQFF. CDR3 nucleotide sequence: TGTGCCAGTAGTATAGAGGGGACTAGCGGTCTAAGATATGAGCAGTTCTTC.